The table lists the clone carrying this T cell receptor beta chain with a few counts. Its matching antigen is unknown. The CDR3 has 14 amino acids. The V end was cut by 7 bases, the J end by 0 bases, with 12 bases between. Germline CDR1 SQVTM, CDR2 ANQGSEA. These data originate in a study of T cell responses to AZD1222 COVID-19 vaccine. General study points: Mapped onto spike, vaccine-associated CD4 TCRs spanned it and were dominant at 160-218 and 743-854. Nearly half of the spike-specific TCRs reportedly recognize variant regions that carry no mutations. Baseline serostatus was positive in only a handful of AZD1222 recipients.

TCRdb's table, derived via immunoSEQ multiplex PCR, lists solely in-frame clones and lacks some. There are about 68,000 clones in the sample; about nine tenths occur only once, and roughly 2.7% lies in the top ten. V and J are TRBV29-1 and TRBJ2-2; D gene ambiguous. This clonotype was sampled from an adult in good health. Sequenced material: peripheral blood, taken on day 0 of AZD1222 vaccination. Here the CDR3 DNA reads TGCAGCGCCCGGACGGAATCGAACACCGGGGAGCTGTTTTTT. Amino acid sequence: CSARTESNTGELFF.